The following is a T cell receptor (beta chain) sequence with its context. Its cognate antigen is unknown. The record originates from a study of graft-versus-host responses after intestinal transplantation. Study-wide background: Multivisceral, liver-intestinal, or isolated intestinal grafts went to recipients. Induction with anti-thymocyte globulin, then tacrolimus and steroids for roughly 3 years, was given to all recipients. Study conclusions and caveats: GvH clones occurred in recipient marrow; some first appeared in ileum or blood.

The data were produced by immunoSEQ multiplex PCR, yet TCRdb's version contains in-frame clones alone and is incomplete. Of some 41,000 clones listed, 85% to 90% are singletons. V was shortened by 4 bases and J by 0 bases, with 11 bases between the two germline ends. CDR1 is SGDLS and CDR2 is YYNGEE in the germline V gene. This CDR3 is 15 amino acids long. The chain is built from TRBV9 and TRBJ1-3; D may be TRBD1 (6 bases). Sequences were derived from PBMCs, sampled around 280 days after transplant. This TCR came from a human patient who received an intestinal transplant, so some T cells may come from the graft donor. The CDR3: CASSPTGNSGNTIYF. In nucleotides, the CDR3 is TGTGCCAGCAGCCCCACAGGGAACTCTGGAAACACCATATATTTT.